The entry that follows covers one TCR beta chain sequence. What it binds is not known. CDR3 size: 12 residues. Germline loops: CDR1 DFQATT, CDR2 SNEGSKA (reference sequence). This sample was taken from a study of T cells expressing NK-cell markers. The overall study: Repertoires of TCR beta were obtained from T cells sorted as CD3+CD56+NKG2C+, CD3+CD56+NKG2C- and CD3+CD56-NKG2C+. Among eight sequenced donors, seven carried HCMV seropositivity while one was seronegative. Study-level points and caveats: These clonotypes, the leaders elsewhere, also led the CD3+CD56-NKG2C+ fraction in several donors.

With the 5' RACE reads reprocessed, TCRdb shows one record per CDR3 protein and no DNA. The ten most abundant clones cover more than 3.5% of a sample with about 260,000 distinct CDR3 sequences. V usage is TRBV20-1 and J usage is TRBJ1-1; there is no DNA to check the TCRdb D call of TRBD1. This clonotype originated in a woman between 18 and 70 years old in good health. The specimen was blood T cells: a sorted CD56 or NKG2C T cell subset, CD4+ or CD8+ T cells, or bulk PBMC T cells (not recorded which). This CDR3 is CSAAQGNTEAFF.